Below, 22 T cell receptor beta chains from the same sample are listed, as sequenced in a study of CD8+CD57+ T cells in acquired aplastic anemia. The use of genomic DNA as template underpinned the TCR beta VDJ and CDR3 profiling. In TCRdb, the reads were re-called with MiXCR into one record per CDR3 protein. The data contain approximately 80,000 distinct CDR3 sequences, around 70% of them seen just once; the ten biggest clones take up approximately 78%. Patients who underwent sequencing had shown CD8+CD57+ cell expansion by flow cytometry. The sequencing sample was made of sorted CD4+, CD8+, or CD8+CD57+ T cells (not recorded which) from PBMCs. These receptor sequences come from a human donor with aplastic anemia.

This clonotype showed up just a few times. The CDR3 region has the DNA TGTGCCAGTAGTATAGCAGGAAATGGGAACACTGAAGCTTTCTTT. It encodes CASSIAGNGNTEAFF. V and J are TRBV19 and TRBJ1-1; D is uncertain. Trimming stripped 1 base from V and 1 base from J, with 10 bases between. The CDR3 covers 15 residues. Germline CDR1 is LNHDA and CDR2 is SQIVND (reference sequence).

The rearrangement uses TRBV7-2 and TRBJ2-7, with D uncertain. Trimming removed 4 bases at V and 5 bases at J, with 12 bases between. Germline values: CDR1 SGHTA, CDR2 FQGNSA. CDR3 length: 13 amino acids. The CDR3 spells CASSSRPGDEQYF. CDR3 DNA sequence: TGTGCCAGCAGCTCCCGGCCTGGGGACGAGCAGTACTTC. Based on the CDR3 plus reference TRBV7-2 and TRBJ2-7, the full variable domain is GAGVSQSPSNKVTEKGKDVELRCDPISGHTALYWYRQSLGQGLEFLIYFQGNSAPDKSGLPSDRFSAERTGGSVSTLTIQRTQQEDSAVYLCASSSRPGDEQYFGPGTRLTVT.

The rearrangement links TRBV27 to TRBJ1-4, with D perhaps TRBD1 (6 bases). CDR1 and CDR2 (germline): MNHEY, SMNVEV (reference sequence). Trimming stripped 6 bases from V and 5 bases from J, with 13 bases between. The CDR3 runs to 14 residues. The CDR3 DNA sequence: TGTGCCAGCAGAAGTACAGGGTCCAATGAAAAACTGTTTTTT. Its translation: CASRSTGSNEKLFF.

The V call is TRBV11-1, the J call TRBJ2-3; D is perhaps TRBD2 (6 bases). Germline V gene lookup returns CDR1 SGHAT and CDR2 FQDESV (reference sequence). Trimming shortened V by 1 base and J by 0 bases, and 11 bases separated the two germline ends. The CDR3 length is 16 residues. The CDR3 DNA reads as TGTGCCAGCAGCTTAGAGGCCAGCGGGAGCACAGATACGCAGTATTTT. Its translation is CASSLEASGSTDTQYF.

In its sample, this clonotype was seen once. This chain connects TRBV20-1 to TRBJ2-1; 8 nucleotides agree with TRBD2. The J segment lost 6 bases and the V segment lost 8 bases, leaving 9 bases of the junction unmatched. Germline V CDR1 and CDR2: DFQATT, SNEGSKA (reference sequence). The CDR3 is made up of 13 amino acids. CDR3 sequence (DNA): TGCAGTATACGGGGGGGCCTGGTCAATGAGCAGTTCTTC. Amino acids: CSIRGGLVNEQFF.

The rearrangement links TRBV4-1 to TRBJ1-1; tentative D call: TRBD1 (6 bases). Germline values: CDR1 MGHRA, CDR2 YSYEKL. CDR3 size: 16 residues. The V end lost 1 base, the J end lost 1 base, and 13 bases lay between the germline ends. The CDR3 sequence is CASSQAPGQRNTEAFF. CDR3 nucleotides: TGCGCCAGCAGCCAAGCACCTGGACAGCGGAACACTGAAGCTTTCTTT.

V is TRBV19 and J is TRBJ1-1; D might be TRBD1 (6 bases). The V end lost 6 bases, the J end lost 4 bases, and 18 bases lay between the germline ends. Germline CDR1 reads LNHDA; CDR2 reads SQIVND (reference sequence). This CDR3 spans 15 amino acids. The CDR3 bases are TGTGCCAGTAGCAAGACGGGGGGCGTGGGCACTGAAGCTTTCTTT. Its protein product is CASSKTGGVGTEAFF.

The chain uses TRBV20-1 and TRBJ1-1, with unresolved D. CDR1 is DFQATT, CDR2 SNEGSKA, per germline (reference sequence). CDR3 length: 8 amino acids. DNA for the CDR3: TGCAGGGTGTCTGAAGCTTTCTTT. It codes for CRVSEAFF.

The rearrangement links TRBV10-3 to TRBJ1-4, with a possible D match to TRBD1 (5 bases). Germline CDR1 ENHRY, CDR2 SYGVKD. The CDR3 runs to 13 residues. The ends were cut back, 5 bases at V and 10 bases at J, with 14 bases in the middle. This chain's CDR3 is CAISNGGDGKLFF. Here the CDR3 DNA reads TGTGCCATCAGTAACGGGGGGGATGGAAAACTGTTTTTT.

The chain carries TRBV25-1 and TRBJ2-1; no firm D call. CDR3 length: 15 amino acids. The V gene lost 4 bases and the J gene lost 0 bases, with 10 bases spanning the gap. CDR1 and CDR2 from the germline V gene are MGHDK and SYGVNS. The CDR3, as DNA: TGTGCCAGCAGTGGATCCTTACGCTCCTACAATGAGCAGTTCTTC. This encodes CASSGSLRSYNEQFF.

This chain joins TRBV24-1 and TRBJ2-3; D perhaps matches TRBD1 (5 bases). The germline gives CDR1 KGHDR, CDR2 SFDVKD. The CDR3 has 13 amino acids. The ends were cut back, 4 bases at V and 3 bases at J, with 7 bases in the middle. In DNA form, the CDR3 reads TGTGCCACCAGTGACAGGGCGACAGATACGCAGTATTTT. Its protein is CATSDRATDTQYF.

This chain links TRBV2 with TRBJ2-5; weak D call: TRBD2 (5 bases). Germline CDR1 is SNHLY and CDR2 is FYNNEI. Deletions cut 8 bases from V and 5 bases from J, with 21 bases between. CDR3 size: 15 residues. The DNA for the CDR3 is TGTGCCAGCTCCGGGTTAGGACTCCGGGTTGAGACCCAGTACTTC. The encoded protein is CASSGLGLRVETQYF.

The CDR3 region is CASSQLRRAGGVQFF. The CDR3 nucleotides are TGCGCCAGCAGCCAACTACGACGGGCGGGCGGTGTGCAGTTCTTC. V and J are TRBV4-1 and TRBJ2-1; a weak D match, TRBD2 (5 bases). There are 15 residues in the CDR3. In germline, CDR1 is MGHRA, CDR2 YSYEKL. Trimming stripped 2 bases from V and 12 bases from J, with 20 bases between.

This clonotype has only a few counts. The chain carries TRBV2 and TRBJ2-7; D is unclear. Germline lookup yields CDR1 SNHLY and CDR2 FYNNEI. V gave up 6 bases and J gave up 0 bases, with 3 bases separating them. The CDR3 extends over 11 amino acids. The CDR3 is CASRGSYEQYF. CDR3 DNA: TGTGCCAGCAGGGGCTCCTACGAGCAGTACTTC.

The J gene is TRBJ2-7, the V gene TRBV7-8; D uncertain. CDR1 and CDR2 (germline): SGHVS, FQNEAQ. This CDR3 comprises 13 residues. The V end lost 2 bases, the J end lost 9 bases, and 14 bases lay between the germline ends. Here the CDR3 reads CASSLNVETWQYF. The CDR3 DNA follows: TGTGCCAGCAGCTTAAATGTTGAGACCTGGCAGTACTTC.

The gene calls are TRBV7-2 and TRBJ1-1; a weak D match, TRBD1 (5 bases). V lost 3 bases and J 4 bases, leaving 12 bases between the germline ends. Germline V lookup: CDR1 SGHTA, CDR2 FQGNSA. There are 14 residues in the CDR3. In nucleotides, the CDR3 is TGTGCCAGCAGCTTCGACAGCCGAGGCACTGAAGCTTTCTTT. Translating gives CASSFDSRGTEAFF.

V usage is TRBV29-1 and J usage is TRBJ1-4, with a weak D call TRBD1 (5 bases). Trimming shortened V by 8 bases and J by 8 bases, and 21 bases separated the two germline ends. This CDR3 is 14 amino acids long. Germline CDR1 and CDR2: SQVTM and ANQGSEA. The CDR3 loop reads CSQDRGLRREKLFF. The CDR3 DNA follows: TGCAGCCAAGATCGGGGCCTACGGCGAGAAAAACTGTTTTTT.

As concerns this clonotype: Germline is not matched at one junction end, which may reflect a read error. The chain couples TRBV6-2 or TRBV6-3 to TRBJ2-7, with D possibly matching TRBD2 (6 bases). Germline V lookup: CDR1 MNHEY, CDR2 SVGEGT. There are 14 residues in the CDR3. The DNA for the CDR3 is TGTGCCAGCAGCCAAGTGGGACTCCACTACGAGCAGTATTTC. It is translated as CASSQVGLHYEQYF.

This clonotype was counted at least ten times. The chain joins TRBV9 to TRBJ2-3, with D maybe TRBD2 (5 bases). The CDR3 sequence is 14 residues long. V dropped 6 bases and J dropped 3 bases, with 14 bases sitting between them. The germline gives CDR1 SGDLS, CDR2 YYNGEE. The CDR3 DNA is TGTGCCAGCACCGCAAGCGGTCTTACAGATACGCAGTATTTT. Translating gives CASTASGLTDTQYF.

The genes are TRBV24-1 and TRBJ2-7; no definite D call. Trimming left V 12 bases short and J 9 bases short, with 23 bases between. CDR1 and CDR2 from the germline V gene are KGHDR and SFDVKD. The length of the CDR3 is 13 residues. CDR3 protein: CASDGRLSIWQYF. The CDR3 bases are TGTGCCTCCGACGGACGGCTATCGATATGGCAGTACTTC.

This sequence joins TRBV29-1 and TRBJ1-2; D remains unclear. V was shortened by 6 bases and J by 2 bases, with 16 bases between the two germline ends. Germline V gene data show CDR1 as SQVTM and CDR2 as ANQGSEA. The CDR3 is 14 residues long. The CDR3: CSVEHRSRNYGYTF. CDR3 coding DNA: TGCAGCGTGGAGCACCGGTCGAGGAACTATGGCTACACCTTC.

The chain uses TRBV29-1 and TRBJ2-6; D remains unclear. With 1 base removed from V and 1 base from J, the gap between germline ends came to 5 bases. Germline loops: CDR1 SQVTM, CDR2 ANQGSEA. CDR3 length equals 14 residues. CDR3 amino acids: CSVEAESGANVLTF. For the CDR3, the DNA is TGCAGCGTTGAAGCGGAGTCTGGGGCCAACGTCCTGACTTTC.